This TCR beta chain stems from a study of blood T cells in healthy people across ages. Study findings and constraints: As age increased, TCR beta diversity per million T cells fell in a roughly linear fashion. PBMCs left unsorted prevented a conclusive naive versus antigen-experienced comparison.

Many counts were recorded for this clonotype. Its matching antigen is unknown. A sample-barcoded 5' primer and a J-beta primer mix were used in a second PCR of roughly 6 to 12 cycles. A template-switch adaptor with 12 random nucleotides tagged each cDNA molecule. From the 5' RACE reads, TCRdb called clonotypes with MiXCR, one entry per CDR3 protein. The repertoire holds over 1,500,000 distinct CDR3 sequences, around half seen once, with over 2% in the top ten. Total RNA amounts of at least 6 micrograms were extracted per sample. The sequence was collected from a woman between 40 and 50 years old in good health. The source material was blood.

DNA for the CDR3: TGTGCCAGCACCCCGGGGAAGAGAGGCTACACCTTC. Translation: CASTPGKRGYTF. The chain uses TRBV6-5 and TRBJ1-2, with D unclear. V was pared by 7 bases and J by 8 bases, with 14 bases between. Germline loops: CDR1 MNHEY, CDR2 SVGAGI. This CDR3 has 12 residues.